This T cell receptor (beta chain) was sequenced for a study of brain T cells in children with intractable seizures. The CDR3 loop spans 15 amino acids. Germline CDR1 SNHLY, CDR2 FYNNEI. Trimming left V 6 bases short and J 3 bases short, with 17 bases between. This clone came up a few times. TCRdb keeps only in-frame clones here, not all; method: immunoSEQ multiplex PCR. The repertoire includes around 44,000 clones, 75% to 95% of them detected once, and roughly 6.5% sits in the top ten. The source material was peripheral blood, sampled at surgery. The TCR sequence derives from a girl aged 2 to 10 with tuberous sclerosis and intractable seizures. This sequence joins TRBV2 and TRBJ1-1; tentative D call: TRBD1 (6 bases). The CDR3 DNA sequence: TGTGCCAGCAGCATCAGGACGGAGGGGGACACTGAAGCTTTCTTT. The encoded protein is CASSIRTEGDTEAFF.